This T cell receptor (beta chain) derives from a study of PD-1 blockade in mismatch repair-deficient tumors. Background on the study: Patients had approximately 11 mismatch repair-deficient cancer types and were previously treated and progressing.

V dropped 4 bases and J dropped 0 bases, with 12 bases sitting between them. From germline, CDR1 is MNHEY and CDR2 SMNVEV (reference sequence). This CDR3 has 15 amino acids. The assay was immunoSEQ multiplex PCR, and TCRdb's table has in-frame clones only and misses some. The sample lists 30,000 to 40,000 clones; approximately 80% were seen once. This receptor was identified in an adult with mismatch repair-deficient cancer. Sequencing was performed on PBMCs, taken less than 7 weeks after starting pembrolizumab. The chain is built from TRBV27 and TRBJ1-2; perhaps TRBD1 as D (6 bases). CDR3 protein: CASSSDSLTNYGYTF. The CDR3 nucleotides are TGTGCCAGCAGTTCGGACAGCCTGACTAACTATGGCTACACCTTC.